The source of this TCR beta chain is a study of low-dose radiotherapy and immunotherapy resistance in tumors. Study information: With fractions of 0.5 Gy given every 2 weeks, Cohort 1 accumulated a total of 6.5 Gy. Individuals in Cohort 2 had 1 Gy per fraction every two weeks, adding up to 13 Gy over 26 weeks. Oral aspirin at 300 mg was taken daily by patients for four cycles, beginning on cycle 1 day 1.

The CDR3 length equals 16 residues, ends included. Germline V gene sequence: CDR1 KGHDR, CDR2 SFDVKD. The time point was: before trial treatment. Low-dose radiotherapy and low-dose cyclophosphamide, together with aspirin, ipilimumab and nivolumab, were given to donors. A note on this clonotype: The DNA is left out, because the CDR3 cannot be placed on it with certainty; the CDR3 is given as TCRdb lists it.

TRAV and TRBV primers primed cDNA for both TCRalpha and TCRbeta. The authors ran about 20 PCR cycles to amplify TCRs with a constant-region primer and V-primer adapter. TCRdb processed the reads anew with MiXCR; each CDR3 protein has one entry. The sample lists around 69,000 distinct CDR3 sequences, approximately 31% seen once, with around 10% in the top ten. The sequences come from PBMCs, collected before treatment. This TCR was recovered from a female donor with ovarian cancer. The chain recombines TRBV24-1 with TRBJ2-2. The CDR3: CATSEPRQNTGELFFF.